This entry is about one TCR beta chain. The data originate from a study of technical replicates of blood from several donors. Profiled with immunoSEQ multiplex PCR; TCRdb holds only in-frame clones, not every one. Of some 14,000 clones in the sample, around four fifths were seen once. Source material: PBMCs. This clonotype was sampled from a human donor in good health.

CDR3 coding DNA: TGTGCCAGCAGCTCCAAAGGACAGGGAGAAACATATGGCTACACCTTC. Translating it yields CASSSKGQGETYGYTF. J is TRBJ1-2 and V is TRBV5-4, with 8 bases fitting TRBD1. Looked up from germline, CDR1 is SGHNT and CDR2 is YYREEE (reference sequence). V lost 3 bases, J lost 5 bases, and 12 bases stayed unmatched. This CDR3 comprises 16 residues.